These T cell receptor beta chains were read from a single sample in a study of type 1 regulatory T cells. Via MiXCR, TCRdb re-called the reads, giving one row per CDR3 protein. The table has approximately 97,000 distinct CDR3 sequences, 31% seen once. Source material: CD4+ T cells, either the whole sample or a sorted fraction (not recorded which). Receptors originate from a human donor in good health. Both conserved end residues are trimmed from each CDR3. Each record gives: J gene, V gene, clone size, CDR3 protein. Clone size is stated in some rows and not others, as once, few, many or a class when expanded.

J: TRBJ2-6; V: TRBV15; size: -; CDR3: ATSRGTAGLPGANVLT
J: TRBJ2-7; V: TRBV11-2; size: -; CDR3: ASSEPGQLTSYEQY
J: TRBJ2-7; V: TRBV7-8; size: -; CDR3: ASSLAGLSSYEQY
J: TRBJ2-3; V: TRBV5-1; size: few; CDR3: ASSSYPSDTQY
J: TRBJ2-7; V: TRBV29-1; size: once; CDR3: SVRMGVTPDYEQY
J: TRBJ2-2; V: TRBV4-1; size: few; CDR3: ASSQEGGLNTGELF
J: TRBJ2-7; V: TRBV27; size: -; CDR3: ASSSSAGGPGEQY
J: TRBJ2-2; V: TRBV5-1; size: -; CDR3: ASSSGQTNQNTGELF
J: TRBJ2-1; V: TRBV12-5; size: -; CDR3: ASGFPLASGSNEQF
J: TRBJ2-5; V: TRBV20-1; size: -; CDR3: SARELAGAGRETQY
J: TRBJ2-1; V: TRBV12-3/TRBV12-4; size: -; CDR3: ASSARLAGAYNEQF
J: TRBJ2-7; V: TRBV7-6; size: few; CDR3: ASSQNEGYEQY
J: TRBJ1-1; V: TRBV12-3/TRBV12-4; size: -; CDR3: ASSLLMGTEAF
J: TRBJ1-5; V: TRBV7-8; size: many; CDR3: ASSPTWEGNQPQH
J: TRBJ1-2; V: TRBV5-1; size: few; CDR3: ASSGLHGNYGYT
J: TRBJ2-7; V: TRBV5-1; size: many; CDR3: ASSLQGPDSYEQY
J: TRBJ2-5; V: TRBV12-3/TRBV12-4; size: medium-sized; CDR3: ASSGHGETQY
J: TRBJ2-1; V: TRBV12-3/TRBV12-4; size: -; CDR3: ATADTNEQF
J: TRBJ2-4; V: TRBV3-1; size: few; CDR3: ASKNTGEGTNIQY
J: TRBJ2-5; V: TRBV11-2; size: -; CDR3: ASSLLGGRPETQY
J: TRBJ2-7; V: TRBV20-1; size: -; CDR3: SALRTGLSEQY
J: TRBJ2-7; V: TRBV5-1; size: -; CDR3: ASSHGPYREQY
J: TRBJ2-1; V: TRBV18; size: few; CDR3: ASSPQTGEVREQF
J: TRBJ1-5; V: TRBV3-1; size: many; CDR3: ASSQGGRNQPQH
J: TRBJ1-5; V: TRBV20-1; size: -; CDR3: SATEMGQGFSNQPQH
J: TRBJ2-1; V: TRBV7-9; size: -; CDR3: ASSPGRRSNEQF
J: TRBJ2-1; V: TRBV4-2; size: -; CDR3: VSSPDRNEQF
J: TRBJ1-2; V: TRBV5-4; size: -; CDR3: ASSLGSLDGYT
J: TRBJ2-1; V: TRBV20-1; size: -; CDR3: SAGPGTSGTNEQF
J: TRBJ1-1; V: TRBV6-5; size: few; CDR3: ASSYTRTGGSF
J: TRBJ2-1; V: TRBV10-1; size: few; CDR3: ASSGGGQGLENEQF
J: TRBJ2-2; V: TRBV24-1; size: -; CDR3: VTSQTGTSNTGELF
J: TRBJ2-5; V: TRBV20-1; size: few; CDR3: SASGDRGQETQY
J: TRBJ2-4; V: TRBV3-1; size: -; CDR3: ASSQTWASGGDIQY
J: TRBJ2-1; V: TRBV12-3/TRBV12-4; size: few; CDR3: ASSPALGGSNNEQF
J: TRBJ2-7; V: TRBV19; size: -; CDR3: ASRPRGGSEQY
J: TRBJ2-5; V: TRBV20-1; size: many; CDR3: SARGDSHETQY
J: TRBJ2-1; V: TRBV9; size: -; CDR3: ASSVQSHTGLSYNEQF
J: TRBJ2-4; V: TRBV7-6; size: few; CDR3: ASSLDPTGAKNIQY
J: TRBJ2-3; V: TRBV5-5; size: -; CDR3: ASSPIAGSRDTQY
J: TRBJ2-7; V: TRBV7-8; size: once; CDR3: ASSLAEGALYEQY
J: TRBJ2-5; V: TRBV20-1; size: -; CDR3: SASGFTGETQY
J: TRBJ1-4; V: TRBV7-9; size: -; CDR3: ASSPQPFRGSKDEKLF
J: TRBJ2-1; V: TRBV20-1; size: -; CDR3: SARPTSGWNEQF
J: TRBJ2-7; V: TRBV19; size: few; CDR3: ASSDSGAARVYEQY
J: TRBJ2-2; V: TRBV7-3; size: -; CDR3: ASSPRDTYTGELF
J: TRBJ2-1; V: TRBV7-3; size: -; CDR3: ASSLGRADYNEQF
J: TRBJ2-4; V: TRBV10-1; size: -; CDR3: ASSESIVTAKNIQY